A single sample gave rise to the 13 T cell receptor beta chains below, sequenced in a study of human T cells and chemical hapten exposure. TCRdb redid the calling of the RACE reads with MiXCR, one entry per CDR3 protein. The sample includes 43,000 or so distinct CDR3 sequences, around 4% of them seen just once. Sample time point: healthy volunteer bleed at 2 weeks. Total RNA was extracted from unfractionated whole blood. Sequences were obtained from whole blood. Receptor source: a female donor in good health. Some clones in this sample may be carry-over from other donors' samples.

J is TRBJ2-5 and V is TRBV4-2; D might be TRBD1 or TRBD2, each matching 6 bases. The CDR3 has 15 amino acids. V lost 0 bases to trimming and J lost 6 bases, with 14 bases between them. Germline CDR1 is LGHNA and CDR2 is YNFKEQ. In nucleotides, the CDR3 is TGTGCCAGCAGCCAAGATGGAGGGGGGCACAAGACCCAGTACTTC. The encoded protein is CASSQDGGGHKTQYF.

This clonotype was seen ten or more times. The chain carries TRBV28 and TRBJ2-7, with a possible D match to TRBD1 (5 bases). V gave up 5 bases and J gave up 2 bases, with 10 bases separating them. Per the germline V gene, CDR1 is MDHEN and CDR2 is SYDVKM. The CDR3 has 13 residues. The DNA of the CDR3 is TGTGCCAGCAGTGTGGTCAGGGCCTACGAGCAGTACTTC. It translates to CASSVVRAYEQYF.

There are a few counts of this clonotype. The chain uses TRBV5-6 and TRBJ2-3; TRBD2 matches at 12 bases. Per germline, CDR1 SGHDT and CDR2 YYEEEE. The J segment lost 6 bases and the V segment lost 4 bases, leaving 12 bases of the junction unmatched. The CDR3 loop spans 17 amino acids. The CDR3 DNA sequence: TGTGCCAGCAGCCTAGATCCTAGCGGGGGGGCCGACGATACGCAGTATTTT. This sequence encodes CASSLDPSGGADDTQYF.

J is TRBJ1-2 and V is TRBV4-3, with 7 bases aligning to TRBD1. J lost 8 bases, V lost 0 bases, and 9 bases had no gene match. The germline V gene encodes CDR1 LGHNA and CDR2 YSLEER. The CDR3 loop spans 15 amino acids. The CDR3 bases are TGCGCCAGCAGCCAAGATATCGACAGGGAAGAAGGCTACACCTTC. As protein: CASSQDIDREEGYTF.

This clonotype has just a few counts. The CDR3 DNA reads as TGTGCCAGCAGCTTAACAGGGTCGGCGTCTGGAAACACCATATATTTT. Translation: CASSLTGSASGNTIYF. The V and J genes are TRBV5-6 and TRBJ1-3; D may be TRBD1 (6 bases). CDR3 length: 16 amino acids. Trimming cost V 2 bases and J 1 base, with 13 bases left between them. Germline V gene sequence: CDR1 SGHDT, CDR2 YYEEEE.

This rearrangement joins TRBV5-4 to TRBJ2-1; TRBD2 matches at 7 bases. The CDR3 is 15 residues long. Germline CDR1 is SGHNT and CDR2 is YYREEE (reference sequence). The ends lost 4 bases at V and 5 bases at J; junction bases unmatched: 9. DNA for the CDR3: TGTGCCAGCAGCCCTGAGCGGGGAGCCGACAATGAGCAGTTCTTC. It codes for CASSPERGADNEQFF. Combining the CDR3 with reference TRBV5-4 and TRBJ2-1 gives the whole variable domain ETGVTQSPTHLIKTRGQQVTLRCSSQSGHNTVSWYQQALGQGPQFIFQYYREEENGRGNFPPRFSGLQFPNYSSELNVNALELDDSALYLCASSPERGADNEQFFGPGTRLTVL.

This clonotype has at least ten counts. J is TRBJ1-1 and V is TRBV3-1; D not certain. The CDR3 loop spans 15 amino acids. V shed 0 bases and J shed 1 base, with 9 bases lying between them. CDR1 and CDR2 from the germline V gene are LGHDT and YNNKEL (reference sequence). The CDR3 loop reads CASSQEGPKNTEAFF. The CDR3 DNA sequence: TGTGCCAGCAGCCAAGAGGGCCCGAAGAACACTGAAGCTTTCTTT.

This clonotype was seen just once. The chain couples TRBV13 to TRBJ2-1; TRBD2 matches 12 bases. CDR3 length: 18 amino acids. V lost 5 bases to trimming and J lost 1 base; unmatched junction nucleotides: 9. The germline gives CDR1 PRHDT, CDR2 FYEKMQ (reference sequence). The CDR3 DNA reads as TGTGCCAGCAGCCGGAGCCTAGCGGGGGGGGTGTCCTACAATGAGCAGTTCTTC. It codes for CASSRSLAGGVSYNEQFF.

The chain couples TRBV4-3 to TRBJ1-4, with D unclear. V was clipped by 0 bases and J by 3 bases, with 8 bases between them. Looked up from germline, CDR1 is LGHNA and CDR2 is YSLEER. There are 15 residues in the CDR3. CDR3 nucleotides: TGCGCCAGCAGCCAAGAAACAGTTTCTAATGAAAAACTGTTTTTT. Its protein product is CASSQETVSNEKLFF.

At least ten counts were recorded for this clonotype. This chain's CDR3 is CASRHTSGAFTGELFF. CDR3 DNA: TGTGCCAGCAGACACACTAGCGGGGCCTTCACCGGGGAGCTGTTTTTT. The rearrangement links TRBV12-3 or TRBV12-4 to TRBJ2-2; the match to TRBD2 covers 10 bases. The CDR3 length is 16 residues. The J segment lost 4 bases and the V segment lost 6 bases, leaving 8 bases of the junction unmatched.

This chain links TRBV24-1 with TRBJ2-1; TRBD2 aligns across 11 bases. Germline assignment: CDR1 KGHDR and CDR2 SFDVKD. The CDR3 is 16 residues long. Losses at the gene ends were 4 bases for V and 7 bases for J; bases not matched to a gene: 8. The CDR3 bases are TGTGCCACCAGTGACCTGACTAGCGGGGCCTCTAATGAGCAGTTCTTC. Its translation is CATSDLTSGASNEQFF.

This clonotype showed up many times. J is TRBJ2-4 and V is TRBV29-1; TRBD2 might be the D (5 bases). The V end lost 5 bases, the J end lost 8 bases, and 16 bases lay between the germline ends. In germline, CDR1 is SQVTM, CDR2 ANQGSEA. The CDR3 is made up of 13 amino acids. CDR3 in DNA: TGCAGCGTTAGTTCCGGGAAGAGGGACATTCAGTACTTC. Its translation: CSVSSGKRDIQYF.

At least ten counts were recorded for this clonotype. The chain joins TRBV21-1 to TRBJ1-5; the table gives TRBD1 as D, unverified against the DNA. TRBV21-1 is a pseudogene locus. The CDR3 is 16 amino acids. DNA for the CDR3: TGTGCCAGCAGCAAAAATAGAACAGGGGTTAATCAGCCCCAGCATTTT. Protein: CASSKNRTGVNQPQHF.